Presented here are 32 T cell receptor beta chains from one specimen sequenced in a study of cytomegalovirus exposure and HLA in healthy donors. Amplification used 60 Vbeta primers and 13 Jbeta primers. Libraries were prepared by immunoSEQ multiplex PCR; TCRdb keeps only in-frame clonotypes and omits some of them. The sample has roughly 100,000 clones; about three quarters are singletons. The sample was PBMCs. The receptors here all came from a woman in her 50s in good health and CMV-seropositive.

The count of this clone is one. The germline gene is not matched at one end of the junction; a read error may be the cause. In DNA, the CDR3 is TGTGCTAGCAGCTTCGGACAGGGAACCTACAATGAGCAGTTCTTC. It translates to CASSFGQGTYNEQFF. J is TRBJ2-1 and V is TRBV5-4; the match to TRBD1 covers 8 bases. Germline V gene sequence: CDR1 SGHNT, CDR2 YYREEE (reference sequence). The CDR3 extends over 15 amino acids. Supplemented by reference TRBV5-4 and TRBJ2-1, the full variable domain reads ETGVTQSPTHLIKTRGQQVTLRCSSQSGHNTVSWYQQALGQGPQFIFQYYREEENGRGNFPPRFSGLQFPNYSSELNVNALELDDSALYLCASSFGQGTYNEQFFGPGTRLTVL.

This chain uses TRBV30 with TRBJ2-3; 10 nucleotides match TRBD1. CDR1 GTSNPN and CDR2 SVGIG come from the germline V gene (reference sequence). The CDR3 consists of 13 residues. V was clipped by 7 bases and J by 4 bases; unmatched bases: 5. CDR3 amino acids: CAFRDRGPDTQYF. The CDR3 bases are TGTGCCTTCCGGGACAGGGGACCAGATACGCAGTATTTT.

This chain connects TRBV7-9 to TRBJ1-5; D remains unclear. CDR3 length: 16 amino acids. CDR1 is SEHNR, CDR2 FQNEAQ, per germline (reference sequence). Trimming pared 4 bases from V and 0 bases from J, leaving 13 bases between. The CDR3 is CASSSNRVYSNQPQHF. The CDR3 nucleotides read TGTGCCAGCAGCTCTAATCGCGTCTATAGCAATCAGCCCCAGCATTTT.

For this clone: A junction boundary mismatches the germline segment, possibly from a read error. The V and J genes are TRBV4-1 and TRBJ2-5, with 8 nucleotides matching TRBD1. Germline assignment: CDR1 MGHRA and CDR2 YSYEKL. The CDR3 has 16 amino acids. This CDR3 is CASSQEGTGIKEPQYF. As DNA, the CDR3 is TGCGCCAGCAGCCAAGAGGGGACAGGCATAAAAGAGCCCCAGTACTTC.

V and J are TRBV11-2 and TRBJ1-4; no definite D call. Trimming took 1 base from V and 2 from J, leaving 8 bases between them. The germline CDR1 and CDR2 sequences are SGHAT and FQNNGV. The CDR3 loop spans 15 amino acids. As DNA, the CDR3 is TGTGCCAGCAGCTTAGTCCGGAGCACTAATGAAAAACTGTTTTTT. Translation gives CASSLVRSTNEKLFF.

The chain carries TRBV9 and TRBJ1-3; D perhaps matches TRBD1 (5 bases). V lost 2 bases, J lost 0 bases, and 15 bases lay in between. Germline CDR1 SGDLS, CDR2 YYNGEE. The CDR3 runs to 17 residues. The CDR3 sequence is CASSVFDRKSSGNTIYF. The DNA of the CDR3 is TGTGCCAGCAGCGTCTTCGACAGAAAATCCTCTGGAAACACCATATATTTT.

The rearrangement uses TRBV27 and TRBJ2-1; a possible D gene is TRBD2 (6 bases). CDR3 length: 15 residues. The germline V gene encodes CDR1 MNHEY and CDR2 SMNVEV (reference sequence). Trimming removed 8 bases from V and 0 bases from J, with 14 bases in between. CDR3 in DNA: TGTGCCAGCCGATCGGGGACTCACTCCTACAATGAGCAGTTCTTC. Translation gives CASRSGTHSYNEQFF.

V usage is TRBV29-1 and J usage is TRBJ1-4; 7 nucleotides agree with TRBD1. The CDR3 covers 13 residues. Germline V lookup: CDR1 SQVTM, CDR2 ANQGSEA. J lost 5 bases, V lost 4 bases, and 4 bases had no gene match. The CDR3 is CSVVGTENEKLFF. The CDR3 region has the DNA TGCAGCGTTGTTGGGACAGAGAATGAAAAACTGTTTTTT.

In nucleotides, the CDR3 is TGTGCCAGCAGCCCTAAAGAGACCCAGTACTTC. It specifies CASSPKETQYF. The chain links TRBV7-9 to TRBJ2-5; no clear D gene. The V and J ends lost 5 bases and 3 bases respectively, with 4 bases between them. CDR1 is SEHNR, CDR2 FQNEAQ, per germline (reference sequence). This CDR3 region has 11 residues.

CDR3 sequence reads: CASSNPRGPQFEQYF. CDR3 sequence (DNA): TGTGCCAGCTCTAACCCCCGAGGGCCTCAGTTCGAGCAGTACTTC. The gene calls are TRBV6-6 and TRBJ2-7, with D possibly being TRBD2 (5 bases). The V and J ends lost 8 bases and 6 bases respectively, with 23 bases between them. Per the germline V gene, CDR1 is MNHNY and CDR2 is SVGAGI (reference sequence). There are 15 residues in the CDR3.

The chain recombines TRBV7-6 with TRBJ2-5, with D perhaps TRBD2 (5 bases). The CDR3 spans 17 residues. Trimming removed 0 bases at V and 2 bases at J, with 16 bases between. The germline V gene has CDR1 SGHVS and CDR2 FNYEAQ. CDR3 sequence: CASSLAASLSVQETQYF. CDR3 bases: TGTGCCAGCAGCTTAGCGGCTAGCCTATCGGTACAAGAGACCCAGTACTTC.

The chain links TRBV10-1 to TRBJ1-1; D is ambiguous. V was clipped by 6 bases and J by 1 base, with 12 bases between them. CDR3 length equals 14 residues. CDR1 WNHNN and CDR2 SYGVQD come from the germline V gene (reference sequence). The CDR3 DNA is TGCGCCAGCAGCCACACCAAGTCGAACACTGAAGCTTTCTTT. It specifies CASSHTKSNTEAFF.

The CDR3 DNA reads TGTGCCAGTAGTCTCAGACAAGGACAGGGGTATCACGAGCAGTACTTC. Encoded protein: CASSLRQGQGYHEQYF. V is TRBV19 and J is TRBJ2-5; 9 nucleotides align to TRBD1. The J call may be incorrect, as the DNA end agrees better with TRBJ2-7. Germline assignment: CDR1 LNHDA and CDR2 SQIVND (reference sequence). The CDR3 is 16 amino acids.

This clone has just one count. CDR3 loop: CASSSQGARSSPLHF. The CDR3 DNA reads as TGTGCCAGCAGCAGTCAGGGGGCTCGTAGTTCACCCCTCCACTTT. The chain employs TRBV7-9 and TRBJ1-6, with TRBD1 matching over 8 bases. V trimming: 5 bases; J trimming: 9 bases; junction bases outside the gene matches: 9. CDR1 is SEHNR and CDR2 is FQNEAQ in the germline V gene (reference sequence). The CDR3 extends over 15 amino acids. The entire variable domain, with the rest obtained from reference TRBV7-9 and TRBJ1-6, is as follows: DTGVSQNPRHKITKRGQNVTFRCDPISEHNRLYWYRQTLGQGPEFLTYFQNEAQLEKSRLLSDRFSAERPKGSFSTLEIQRTEQGDSAMYLCASSSQGARSSPLHFGNGTRLTVT.

The chain recombines TRBV5-6 with TRBJ2-7; possibly TRBD2 for D (5 bases). Trimming shortened V by 2 bases and J by 5 bases, and 20 bases separated the two germline ends. The germline V gene has CDR1 SGHDT and CDR2 YYEEEE. This CDR3 region has 16 residues. The CDR3 region is CASSLEPGTSVHEQYF. CDR3 in DNA: TGTGCCAGCAGCTTAGAACCGGGAACCTCAGTCCACGAGCAGTACTTC.

CDR3 nucleotides: TGTGCCAGCAGCTTAGCTGGCGGAGGCGGGGAGCTGTTTTTT. Protein sequence: CASSLAGGGGELFF. The chain joins TRBV11-2 to TRBJ2-2, with D possibly being TRBD2 (5 bases). Germline CDR1 SGHAT, CDR2 FQNNGV. The CDR3 sequence is 14 residues long. With 1 base removed from V and 7 bases from J, the gap between germline ends came to 10 bases.

This clone was found a few times. Within the sample, other DNA sequences also encode this same CDR3. This chain connects TRBV29-1 to TRBJ1-2; 8 bases match TRBD1. Per the germline V gene, CDR1 is SQVTM and CDR2 is ANQGSEA. The CDR3 runs to 14 residues. The ends lost 6 bases at V and 1 base at J; junction bases unmatched: 7. CDR3 DNA sequence: TGCAGCGTCCGGACAGGGATGAATAACTATGGCTACACCTTC. It encodes CSVRTGMNNYGYTF.

This chain links TRBV7-2 with TRBJ1-1, with 7 nucleotides matching TRBD1. Germline V gives CDR1 SGHTA, CDR2 FQGNSA. This CDR3 region has 15 residues. Trimming took 2 bases from V and 2 from J; bases not matched to a gene: 5. CDR3 protein: CASSLSPGGNTEAFF. CDR3 coding DNA: TGTGCCAGCAGCTTAAGTCCAGGGGGTAACACTGAAGCTTTCTTT.

The V gene is TRBV11-2, the J gene TRBJ2-5, with D perhaps matching TRBD2 (6 bases). The CDR3 runs 14 residues. Trimming took off 1 base at V and 5 bases at J, with 11 bases between the two ends. Germline CDR1 and CDR2: SGHAT and FQNNGV. CDR3 sequence: CASSLVALAETQYF. The CDR3 DNA follows: TGTGCCAGCAGCTTAGTGGCGCTAGCGGAGACCCAGTACTTC.

V and J are TRBV7-9 and TRBJ2-5, with D unresolved. This CDR3 region has 12 residues. Germline CDR1 is SEHNR and CDR2 is FQNEAQ (reference sequence). The ends were cut back, 0 bases at V and 5 bases at J, with 4 bases in the middle. CDR3 sequence: CASSLAGETQYF. CDR3 bases: TGTGCCAGCAGCTTAGCGGGCGAGACCCAGTACTTC. Full variable domain (outside the CDR3, taken from reference TRBV7-9 and TRBJ2-5): DTGVSQNPRHKITKRGQNVTFRCDPISEHNRLYWYRQTLGQGPEFLTYFQNEAQLEKSRLLSDRFSAERPKGSFSTLEIQRTEQGDSAMYLCASSLAGETQYFGPGTRLLVL.

The chain joins TRBV5-5 to TRBJ1-2; 7 bases line up with TRBD1. Per the germline V gene, CDR1 is SGHKS and CDR2 is YYEKEE (reference sequence). The CDR3 sequence is 14 residues long. J lost 4 bases, V lost 5 bases, and 8 bases had no gene match. Here the CDR3 reads CASSRDSRSYGYTF. DNA for the CDR3: TGTGCCAGCAGTCGGGACAGTCGAAGCTATGGCTACACCTTC.

Details on this clone: This sample includes further DNA sequences coding for the same CDR3. The V gene is TRBV12-5, the J gene TRBJ2-7, with TRBD1 identical over 9 bases. The CDR3 consists of 15 residues. Germline assignment: CDR1 LGHNT and CDR2 FRNRAP. V lost 7 bases, J lost 4 bases, and 11 bases stayed unmatched. The CDR3 nucleotides are TGTGCTAGTGAACCGGACAGGGGAAAGGAGTACGAGCAGTACTTC. Protein product: CASEPDRGKEYEQYF.

This clone was recorded a few times. The chain employs TRBV11-2 and TRBJ1-4, with D possibly matching TRBD1 (6 bases). Trimming stripped 0 bases from V and 5 bases from J, with 7 bases between. Looked up from germline, CDR1 is SGHAT and CDR2 is FQNNGV. This CDR3 has 14 residues. Here the CDR3 reads CASSLERGNEKLFF. CDR3 bases: TGTGCCAGCAGCTTAGAGAGGGGGAATGAAAAACTGTTTTTT. The full variable domain, its missing parts supplied by reference TRBV11-2 and TRBJ1-4, is EAGVAQSPRYKIIEKRQSVAFWCNPISGHATLYWYQQILGQGPKLLIQFQNNGVVDDSQLPKDRFSAERLKGVDSTLKIQPAKLEDSAVYLCASSLERGNEKLFFGSGTQLSVL.

V and J are TRBV28 and TRBJ2-7, with D possibly TRBD2 on 6 matching bases. Germline-derived CDR1 and CDR2 are MDHEN and SYDVKM. The CDR3 has 13 residues. The V end lost 6 bases, the J end lost 4 bases, and 13 bases lay between the germline ends. This CDR3 reads CASSAGRAYEQYF. In DNA form, the CDR3 reads TGTGCCAGCAGCGCGGGACGGGCTTACGAGCAGTACTTC.

This rearrangement joins TRBV5-5 to TRBJ2-3, with TRBD2 matching 11 bases. CDR3 length equals 17 residues. CDR1 and CDR2 from the germline V gene are SGHKS and YYEKEE (reference sequence). Losses at the gene ends were 4 bases for V and 4 bases for J; bases not matched to a gene: 11. The CDR3: CASSPIAGGPLADTQYF. The CDR3 region has the DNA TGTGCCAGCAGCCCAATAGCGGGAGGGCCCCTTGCAGATACGCAGTATTTT. Based on the CDR3 plus reference TRBV5-5 and TRBJ2-3, the full variable domain is DAGVTQSPTHLIKTRGQQVTLRCSPISGHKSVSWYQQVLGQGPQFIFQYYEKEERGRGNFPDRFSARQFPNYSSELNVNALLLGDSALYLCASSPIAGGPLADTQYFGPGTRLTVL.

V and J are TRBV11-2 and TRBJ2-7, with 11 positions matching TRBD1. Per germline, CDR1 SGHAT and CDR2 FQNNGV. V lost 3 bases, J lost 3 bases, and 7 bases stayed unmatched. CDR3 length equals 16 residues. The CDR3 protein is CASSFGTGGLFYEQYF. In nucleotides, the CDR3 is TGTGCCAGCAGCTTCGGGACAGGGGGACTTTTCTACGAGCAGTACTTC.

The V call is TRBV5-1, the J call TRBJ1-6; 10 bases align to TRBD1. The CDR3 extends over 16 amino acids. The germline CDR1 and CDR2 sequences are SGHRS and YFSETQ. Trimming took 4 bases from V and 10 from J; bases not matched to a gene: 11. In DNA form, the CDR3 reads TGCGCCAGCAGCAACCAGAGACAGGGGGCGAGGTCACCCCTCCACTTT. This codes for CASSNQRQGARSPLHF.

This clone was seen more than once but under ten times. V usage is TRBV25-1 and J usage is TRBJ2-3; 7 bases are shared with TRBD2. CDR3 length: 15 residues. The junction had 8 bases not matched to a gene; V was cut back by 6 bases and J by 2 bases. Germline loops: CDR1 MGHDK, CDR2 SYGVNS. The CDR3 spells CASSAWAGDTDTQYF. The CDR3 DNA is TGTGCCAGCAGCGCTTGGGCGGGAGACACAGATACGCAGTATTTT.

This clone occurred a few times. The chain is built from TRBV14 and TRBJ2-5; 10 nucleotides match TRBD2. V trimming: 2 bases; J trimming: 5 bases; junction bases outside the gene matches: 5. The CDR3 has 15 amino acids. Germline V gene sequence: CDR1 SGHDN, CDR2 FVKESK. The chain's CDR3 is CASSQPGTSDETQYF. The CDR3 DNA is TGTGCCAGCAGCCAACCCGGGACTAGCGATGAGACCCAGTACTTC.

This clone was observed a handful of times. The rearrangement links TRBV27 to TRBJ1-4, with TRBD1 as a possible D gene (6 bases). Trimming shortened V by 5 bases and J by 5 bases, and 18 bases separated the two germline ends. Germline CDR1 reads MNHEY; CDR2 reads SMNVEV (reference sequence). The CDR3 sequence is 16 residues long. The CDR3 DNA reads as TGTGCCAGCAGTGCCGCGGCAGGGGAGCCGAATGAAAAACTGTTTTTT. Translating it yields CASSAAAGEPNEKLFF. Variable domain in full (rest from reference TRBV27 and TRBJ1-4): EAQVTQNPRYLITVTGKKLTVTCSQNMNHEYMSWYRQDPGLGLRQIYYSMNVEVTDKGDVPEGYKVSRKEKRNFPLILESPSPNQTSLYFCASSAAAGEPNEKLFFGSGTQLSVL.

The J gene is TRBJ2-5, the V gene TRBV5-1; 8 nucleotides align to TRBD1. The DNA end is a closer match to TRBJ2-7, so the J assignment may be wrong. Germline loops: CDR1 SGHRS, CDR2 YFSETQ. This CDR3 is built from 15 residues. CDR3 sequence (DNA): TGCGCCAGCAGCTTGGTAACAGGGGGAATTAGCGAGCAGTACTTC. This codes for CASSLVTGGISEQYF.

The V gene is TRBV2, the J gene TRBJ2-7; D possibly corresponds to TRBD2 (5 bases). Germline CDR1 and CDR2: SNHLY and FYNNEI. The CDR3 spans 13 residues. Trimming removed 2 bases at V and 6 bases at J, with 11 bases between. The CDR3 coding sequence is TGTGCCAGCAGTGAACTAGCCAGCGGCGAGCAGTACTTC. Translation gives CASSELASGEQYF.